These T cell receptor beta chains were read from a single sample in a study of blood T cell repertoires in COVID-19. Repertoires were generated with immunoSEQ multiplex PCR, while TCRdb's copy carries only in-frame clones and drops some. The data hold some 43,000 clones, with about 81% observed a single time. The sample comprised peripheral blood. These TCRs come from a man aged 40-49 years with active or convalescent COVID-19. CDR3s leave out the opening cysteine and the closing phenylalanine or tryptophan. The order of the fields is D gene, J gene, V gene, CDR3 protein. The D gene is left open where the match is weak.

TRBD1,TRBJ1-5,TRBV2,ASSPRTGGNQPQH
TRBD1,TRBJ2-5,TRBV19,ASSKTGGETQY
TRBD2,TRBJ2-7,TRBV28,ASSLSGGASYEQY
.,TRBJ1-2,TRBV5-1,ASSLAGGPDYT
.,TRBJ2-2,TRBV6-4,ASSAQGSGELF
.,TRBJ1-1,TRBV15,ATSRSPSRVGDTEAF
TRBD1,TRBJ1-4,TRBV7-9,ASSLGQGLSTNEKLF
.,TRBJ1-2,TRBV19,ASSPGPSGVYGYT
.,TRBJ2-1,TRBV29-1,SVAGGPLNEQF
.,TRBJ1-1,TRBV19,ASSPRSGGAQNTEAF
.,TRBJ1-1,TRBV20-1,SALGRPMAF
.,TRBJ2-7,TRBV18,ASSPSDTTYEQY
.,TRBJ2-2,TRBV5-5,ASSFRDTLGAGELF
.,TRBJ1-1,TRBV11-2,ASSFVRTEAF
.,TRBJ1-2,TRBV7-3,ASSLGGYYGYT
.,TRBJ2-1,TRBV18,ASSPPGTYLEPEQF
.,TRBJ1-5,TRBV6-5,ASSNRDNNQPQH
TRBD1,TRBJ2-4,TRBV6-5,ASRTGTAAKNIQY
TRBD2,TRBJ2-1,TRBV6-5,ASSYLAGGPYEQF
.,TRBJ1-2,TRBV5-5,ASSLEDFNYGYT
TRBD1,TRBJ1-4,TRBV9,ASSAGQGTYEKLF
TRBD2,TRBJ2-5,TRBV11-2,ASSLTSGKQETQY